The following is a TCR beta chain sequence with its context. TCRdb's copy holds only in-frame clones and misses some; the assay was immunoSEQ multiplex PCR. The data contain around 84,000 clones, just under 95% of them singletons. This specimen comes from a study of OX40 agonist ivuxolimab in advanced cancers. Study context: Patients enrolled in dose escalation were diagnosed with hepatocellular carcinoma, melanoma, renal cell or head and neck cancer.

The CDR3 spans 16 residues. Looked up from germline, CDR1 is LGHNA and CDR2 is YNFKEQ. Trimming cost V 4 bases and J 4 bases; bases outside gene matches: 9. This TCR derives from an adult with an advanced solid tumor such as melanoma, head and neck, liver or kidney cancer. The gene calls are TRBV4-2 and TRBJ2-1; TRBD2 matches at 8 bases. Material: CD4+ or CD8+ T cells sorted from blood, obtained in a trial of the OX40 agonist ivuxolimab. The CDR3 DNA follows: TGTGCCAGCAGCCCGACGGGGGGGCAGGTTTACAATGAGCAGTTCTTC. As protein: CASSPTGGQVYNEQFF.